The rows below give T cell receptor beta chains drawn from one sample of a study of cytomegalovirus exposure and HLA in healthy donors. Only in-frame clones appear in the TCRdb table, and some are missing; sequencing was by immunoSEQ multiplex PCR. This sample has just over 150,000 clones, with 70% to 85% found just once. Input material: PBMCs. The receptors were gathered from a woman aged 45-60 years in good health and CMV-seropositive. Each CDR3 is given with its conserved first and last residue. The D gene is left open where the match is weak. Part of the rows lack a size; the others show once, few, many or a class for expanded clones.

CDR3 protein	CDR3 DNA	V gene	J gene	clone size	D gene
CASSQEWGSLGGEKLFF	TGCGCCAGCAGCCAAGAATGGGGCAGTCTAGGGGGTGAAAAACTGTTTTTT	TRBV4-1	TRBJ1-4	NA	NA
CASRPARAPNTEAFF	TGTGCCAGCAGACCCGCGAGGGCCCCGAACACTGAAGCTTTCTTT	TRBV25-1	TRBJ1-1	NA	NA
CASSPSLASPQHF	TGTGCCAGCAGTCCCTCTTTAGCATCGCCCCAGCATTTT	TRBV27	TRBJ1-5	NA	NA
CAIGGIGGELFF	TGTGCCATCGGCGGGATCGGCGGGGAGCTGTTTTTT	TRBV10-3	TRBJ2-2	NA	NA
CASGGGSGTGELFF	TGTGCCAGCGGGGGGGGGAGCGGCACCGGGGAGCTGTTTTTT	TRBV7-9	TRBJ2-2	NA	TRBD2
CASSPKRRGRYNEQFF	TGTGCCAGCAGCCCCAAGCGGAGGGGTCGCTACAATGAGCAGTTCTTC	TRBV2	TRBJ2-1	NA	NA
CAGFMRDYGYTF	TGTGCCGGATTTATGAGGGACTATGGCTACACCTTC	TRBV30	TRBJ1-2	NA	NA
CASSQEASFSYEQYF	TGCGCCAGCAGCCAAGAGGCTAGCTTTTCCTACGAGCAGTACTTC	TRBV4-3	TRBJ2-7	few	NA
CSVESPGTEAFF	TGCAGCGTTGAATCTCCCGGCACTGAAGCTTTCTTT	TRBV29-1	TRBJ1-1	NA	NA
CASSFADRGDWEAFF	TGTGCCAGCAGCTTTGCGGACAGGGGGGATTGGGAAGCTTTCTTT	TRBV12-1	TRBJ1-1	NA	NA
CASSPAPGQGFQPQHF	TGTGCCAGCAGCCCGGCCCCGGGACAGGGGTTTCAGCCCCAGCATTTT	TRBV5-4	TRBJ1-5	NA	TRBD1
CASSPLRGSPSYEQYF	TGTGCCAGCAGCCCCCTAAGGGGAAGCCCCTCCTACGAGCAGTACTTC	TRBV27	TRBJ2-7	NA	NA